The entry that follows covers one T cell receptor (beta chain) sequence. This sample is drawn from a study of cytomegalovirus exposure and HLA in healthy donors. PCR amplification relied on 60 Vbeta primers (plus 13 Jbeta primers). Produced via immunoSEQ multiplex PCR; TCRdb's table is partial and in-frame only. The sample holds around 72,000 clones; around three quarters are singletons and the top ten take under 6.5%. The sample consisted of PBMCs. The clonotype was recovered from a man aged 45 to 65 in good health and CMV-seronegative.

CDR3 sequence (DNA): TGTGCCAGTAGTACGCAAAAAGACAGGGGGAGGAACTATGGCTACACCTTC. Translated: CASSTQKDRGRNYGYTF. The chain carries TRBV19 and TRBJ1-2, with 9 positions matching TRBD1. The CDR3 covers 17 residues. Germline V gene sequence: CDR1 LNHDA, CDR2 SQIVND (reference sequence). The junction had 11 bases not matched to a gene; V was cut back by 4 bases and J by 2 bases. Full variable domain (outside the CDR3, taken from reference TRBV19 and TRBJ1-2): DGGITQSPKYLFRKEGQNVTLSCEQNLNHDAMYWYRQDPGQGLRLIYYSQIVNDFQKGDIAEGYSVSREKKESFPLTVTSAQKNPTAFYLCASSTQKDRGRNYGYTFGSGTRLTVV.